What follows describes a single T cell receptor beta chain. Its antigen remains unknown. Reverse transcription of roughly 0.5 to 1 ug RNA used random hexamers. Coverage of TCR beta CDR3 amplification by immunoSEQ multiplex PCR extended to 54 Vbeta and 13 Jbeta. TCRdb re-called the immunoSEQ multiplex PCR reads with MiXCR, one entry per CDR3 protein. Here the sample spans approximately 210,000 distinct CDR3 sequences, about 94% being singletons. The CDR3 is 14 amino acids. Germline CDR1 and CDR2: LGHNA and YSLEER. The V end was cut by 1 base, the J end by 6 bases, with 12 bases between. The data originate from a study of CD8 T cells in Susac syndrome. Study overall: Within the sequenced group of Susac syndrome patients, roughly six showed active disease and about eight were in remission. Study outcomes and limitations: The authors found no clonal expansion in Susac syndrome CD4+ T cell repertoires.

The TCR comes from a human donor with Susac syndrome. Specimen: CD4+ T cells from PBMCs. The chain employs TRBV4-3 and TRBJ1-1, with a weak D call TRBD1 (6 bases). The CDR3 protein is CASSQVRGAAEAFF. CDR3 nucleotide sequence: TGCGCCAGCAGCCAAGTTAGGGGGGCTGCTGAAGCTTTCTTT.